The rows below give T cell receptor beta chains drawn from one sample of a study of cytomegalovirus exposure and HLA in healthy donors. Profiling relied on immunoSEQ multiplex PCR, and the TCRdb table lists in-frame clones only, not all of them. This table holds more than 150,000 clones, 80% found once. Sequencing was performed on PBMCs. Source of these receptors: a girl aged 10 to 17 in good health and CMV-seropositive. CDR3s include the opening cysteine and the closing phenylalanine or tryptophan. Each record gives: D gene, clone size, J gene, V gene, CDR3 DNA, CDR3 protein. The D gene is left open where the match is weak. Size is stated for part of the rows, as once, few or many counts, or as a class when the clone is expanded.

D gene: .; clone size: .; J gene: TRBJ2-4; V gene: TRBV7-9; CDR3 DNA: TGTGCCAGCAGCTTAAGCGTGGCCAAAAACATTCAGTACTTC; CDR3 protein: CASSLSVAKNIQYF
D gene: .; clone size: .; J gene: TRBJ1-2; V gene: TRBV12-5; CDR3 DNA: TGTGCTAGTGGTTTGGTACAGGGCAGCCACTATGGCTACACCTTC; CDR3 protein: CASGLVQGSHYGYTF
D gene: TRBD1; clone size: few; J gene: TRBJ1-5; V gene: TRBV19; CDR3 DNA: TGTGCCAGTAGGGAAGGACAGGGGGCTTCAAGCAATCAGCCCCAGCATTTT; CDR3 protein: CASREGQGASSNQPQHF
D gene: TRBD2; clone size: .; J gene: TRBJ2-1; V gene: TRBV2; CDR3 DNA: TGTGCCAGCAGTGATACTAGCGGAAACTACAATGAGCAGTTCTTC; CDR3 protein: CASSDTSGNYNEQFF
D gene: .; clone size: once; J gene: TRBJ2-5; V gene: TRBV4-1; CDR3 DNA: TGCGCCAGCAGCCAAACGAGCAGCGGGTGGTCCCAGTACTTC; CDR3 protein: CASSQTSSGWSQYF
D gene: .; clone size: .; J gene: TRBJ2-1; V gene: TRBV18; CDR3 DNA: TGTGCCAGCTCAGCAAGGTGGGCGAGCAACTACAATGAGCAGTTCTTC; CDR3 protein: CASSARWASNYNEQFF
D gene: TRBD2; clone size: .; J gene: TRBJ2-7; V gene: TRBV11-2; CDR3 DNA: TGTGCCAGCAGCGTCGGGGGGGACGAGCAGTACTTC; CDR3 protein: CASSVGGDEQYF
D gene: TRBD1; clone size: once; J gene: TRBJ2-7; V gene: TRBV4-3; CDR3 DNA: TGCGCCAGCAGCAGGGACAGGGGGCCCTACGAGCAGTACTTC; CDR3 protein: CASSRDRGPYEQYF
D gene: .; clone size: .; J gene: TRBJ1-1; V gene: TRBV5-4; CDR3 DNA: TGTGCCAGCAGCTTGGGCAGGGAGGACACTGAAGCTTTCTTT; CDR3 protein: CASSLGREDTEAFF
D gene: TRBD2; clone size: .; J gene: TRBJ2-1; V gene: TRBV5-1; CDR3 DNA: TGCGCCAGCAGCCAACTAGCGGGAGGTTACAATGAGCAGTTCTTC; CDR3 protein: CASSQLAGGYNEQFF
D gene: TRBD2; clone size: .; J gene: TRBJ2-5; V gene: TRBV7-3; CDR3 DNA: TGTGCCAGCGGAGCTAGCGGGAGCCCCGGGGAGACCCAGTACTTC; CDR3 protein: CASGASGSPGETQYF
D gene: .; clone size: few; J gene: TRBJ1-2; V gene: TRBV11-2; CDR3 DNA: TGTGCCAGCAGCGTCGCGGGCAGCCTCTATGGCTACACCTTC; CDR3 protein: CASSVAGSLYGYTF
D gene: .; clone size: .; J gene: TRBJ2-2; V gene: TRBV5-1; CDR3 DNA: TGCGCCAGCAGCGTTAACGGGGATTTCACCGGGGAGCTGTTTTTT; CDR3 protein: CASSVNGDFTGELFF
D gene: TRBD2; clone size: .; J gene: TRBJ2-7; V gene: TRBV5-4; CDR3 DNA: TGTGCCAGCAGCTTCGATCCTAGCGGGACCAACTACGAGCAGTACTTC; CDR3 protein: CASSFDPSGTNYEQYF
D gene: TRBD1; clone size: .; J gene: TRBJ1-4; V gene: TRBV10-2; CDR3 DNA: TGCGCCACTCAGGGGGATCCGAGTGAAAAACTGTTTTTT; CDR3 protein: CATQGDPSEKLFF
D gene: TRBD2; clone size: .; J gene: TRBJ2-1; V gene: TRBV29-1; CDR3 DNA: TGCAGCGTCCTTCGACTAGCGGACCTACCCAATGAGCAGTTCTTC; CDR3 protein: CSVLRLADLPNEQFF
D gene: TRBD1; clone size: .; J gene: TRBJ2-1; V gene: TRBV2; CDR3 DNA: TGTGCCAGCAGCCGAGACAGGGGGCTGAACAATGAGCAGTTCTTC; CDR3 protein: CASSRDRGLNNEQFF
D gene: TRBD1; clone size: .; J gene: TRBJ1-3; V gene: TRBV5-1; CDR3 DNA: TGCGCCAGCAGCCCCGCGGACAGGGCCTCTGGAAACACCATATATTTT; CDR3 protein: CASSPADRASGNTIYF
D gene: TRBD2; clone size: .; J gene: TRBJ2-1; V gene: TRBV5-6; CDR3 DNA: TGTGCCAGCAGCTTGCCTAGCGGTTCCTACAATGAGCAGTTCTTC; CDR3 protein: CASSLPSGSYNEQFF
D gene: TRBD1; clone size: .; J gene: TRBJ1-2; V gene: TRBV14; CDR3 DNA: TGTGCCAGCATACAGGGGAGCCATGGCTACACCTTC; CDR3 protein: CASIQGSHGYTF